By sample fraction, the clone carrying this T cell receptor (beta chain) is medium-sized. As yet, its antigen is unknown. Clones were read by immunoSEQ multiplex PCR, and TCRdb kept only the in-frame ones, dropping some. The table lists about 38,000 clones, with no singletons. The data originate from a study of T cells after posttransplantation cyclophosphamide. Peripheral blood was collected from the related graft donor on the marrow donation day. The trim removed 2 bases at V and 4 bases at J, leaving 6 bases unmatched. Germline V gene data show CDR1 as MNHEY and CDR2 as SMNVEV (reference sequence). The length of the CDR3 is 15 residues. Study-level points and caveats: Recipient CMV seropositivity and CMV reactivation strongly tracked TRB clonality. Later blood repertoires were often dominated by clones from the donor CD8+ memory compartment.

The sample comprised PBMCs. The V call is TRBV27, the J call TRBJ1-1; TRBD1 matches at 8 bases. The receptor was isolated from a man over 45 in good health, CMV-negative, and a related stem cell transplant donor. CDR3 coding DNA: TGTGCCAGCAGTTTACGCCAGGGGGCGGGCACTGAAGCTTTCTTT. Translation gives CASSLRQGAGTEAFF.